This record looks at one T cell receptor (beta chain) sequence and its context. Its antigen is not known. The entry originates in a study of shared clonotypes between healthy human individuals. Study summary: Donor ages ranged 18 to 49 years: a couple of women, a few men. Every donor yielded three CD4 naive, three CD4 memory, two CD8 naive and one CD8 memory plate.

Study-wide findings and caveats: Shared clonotypes across all four donors exceeded non-shared ones in generation probability.

The CDR3 is 19 residues long. CDR1 and CDR2 (germline): MGHRA, YSYEKL. After removal of 3 bases from V and 0 bases from J, the junction contained 10 bases not matched to a gene. The assay ran at deep level. Profiling relied on immunoSEQ multiplex PCR, and the TCRdb table lists in-frame clones only, not all of them. The sample carries around 700,000 clones, roughly 78% recorded once. The gene calls are TRBV4-1 and TRBJ2-6, with 8 bases lining up with TRBD1. The sequencing input was memory CD4+ T cells sorted from blood. As to subset: CD45RA-negative fraction. The source is a woman between 25 and 40 years old in good health. The CDR3: CASSHGIPGGTSGANVLTF. In DNA, the CDR3 is TGCGCCAGCAGCCATGGTATCCCAGGGGGCACCTCTGGGGCCAACGTCCTGACTTTC.